This T cell receptor beta chain was sequenced in a study of OX40 agonist ivuxolimab in advanced cancers. Study information: Patients received ivuxolimab, an agonistic anti-OX40 (CD134) antibody. General observations from the study: Some patients who did not respond also had low normalized T-cell clonal expansion.

TCRdb's copy holds only in-frame clones and misses some; the assay was immunoSEQ multiplex PCR. This sample carries roughly 80,000 clones, 90% of them seen once, and the ten largest clones take approximately 0.7%. Germline lookup yields CDR1 MDHEN and CDR2 SYDVKM. The CDR3 spans 15 residues. V shed 4 bases and J shed 3 bases, with 13 bases lying between them. About this clone: Its target is unknown.

The chain uses TRBV28 and TRBJ2-4; D possibly corresponds to TRBD1 (7 bases). Sequenced here: CD4+ or CD8+ T cells sorted from blood, sampled in a trial of the OX40 agonist ivuxolimab. The TCR originated in an adult with an advanced solid tumor such as melanoma, head and neck, liver or kidney cancer. The CDR3 region is CASSSGGDSKNIQYF. The CDR3 DNA reads as TGTGCCAGCAGTTCCGGAGGGGACAGCAAAAACATTCAGTACTTC.